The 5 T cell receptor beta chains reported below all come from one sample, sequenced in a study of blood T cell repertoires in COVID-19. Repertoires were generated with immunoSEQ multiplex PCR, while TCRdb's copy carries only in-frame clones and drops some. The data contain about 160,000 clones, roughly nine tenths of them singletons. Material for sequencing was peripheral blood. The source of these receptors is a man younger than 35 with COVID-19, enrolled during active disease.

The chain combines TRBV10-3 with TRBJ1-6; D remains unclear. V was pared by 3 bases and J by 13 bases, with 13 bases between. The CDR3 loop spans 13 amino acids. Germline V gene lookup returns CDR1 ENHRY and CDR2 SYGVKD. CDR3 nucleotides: TGTGCCATCAGTGATGTCCTACAGTCCCCCCTCCACTTT. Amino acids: CAISDVLQSPLHF.

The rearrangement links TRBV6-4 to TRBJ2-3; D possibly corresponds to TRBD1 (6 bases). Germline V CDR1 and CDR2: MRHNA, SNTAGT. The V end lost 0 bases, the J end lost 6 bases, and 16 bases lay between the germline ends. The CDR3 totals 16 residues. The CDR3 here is CASSDSAGALLDTQYF. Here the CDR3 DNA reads TGTGCCAGCAGTGACTCTGCAGGGGCGTTACTGGATACGCAGTATTTT.

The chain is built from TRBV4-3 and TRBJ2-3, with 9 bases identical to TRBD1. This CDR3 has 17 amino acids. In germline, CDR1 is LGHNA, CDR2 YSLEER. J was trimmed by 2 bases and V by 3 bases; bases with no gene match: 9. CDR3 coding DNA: TGCGCCAGCAGCCAGTCCCGGACAGGGGCTTCCACAGATACGCAGTATTTT. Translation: CASSQSRTGASTDTQYF.

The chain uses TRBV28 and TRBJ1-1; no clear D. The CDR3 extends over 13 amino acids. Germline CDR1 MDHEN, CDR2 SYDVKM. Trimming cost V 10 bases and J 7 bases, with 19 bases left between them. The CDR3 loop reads CATNSGSQIEAFF. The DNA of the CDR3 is TGTGCCACCAATTCCGGGTCCCAGATTGAAGCTTTCTTT.

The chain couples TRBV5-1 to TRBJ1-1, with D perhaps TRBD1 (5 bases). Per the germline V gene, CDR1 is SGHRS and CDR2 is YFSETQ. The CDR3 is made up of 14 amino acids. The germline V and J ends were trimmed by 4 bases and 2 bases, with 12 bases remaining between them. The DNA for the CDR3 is TGCGCCAGCAGCCCCGAGACAGCTAACACTGAAGCTTTCTTT. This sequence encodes CASSPETANTEAFF.